The TCR beta chain under discussion was sequenced for a study of STAT5B mutations in CD4+ large granular lymphocyte leukemia. Data came from immunoSEQ multiplex PCR; TCRdb stores just in-frame clones and leaves some out. Seen here are 20,000 to 30,000 clones, approximately 81% observed once, and the top ten hold 0.3% to 0.35%. Trimming took 2 bases from V and 7 from J; bases not matched to a gene: 8. The CDR3 sequence is 15 residues long. CDR1 MDHEN and CDR2 SYDVKM come from the germline V gene. Specimen: CD4+ T cells from blood buffy coats. This chain links TRBV28 with TRBJ1-2, with 9 positions matching TRBD1. This clonotype was obtained from a human donor in good health. Written as DNA, the CDR3 is TGTGCCAGCAGTTTACGCGGGACAGGGTCGGCTGGCTACACCTTC. As protein: CASSLRGTGSAGYTF.